This TCR beta chain comes out of a study of early T cells in non-severe SARS-CoV-2 infection. Germline trimming cut 5 bases from V and 7 bases from J; bases unmatched to any gene: 10. CDR3 size: 15 residues. Germline CDR1 is SGHTA and CDR2 is FQGTGA. TCRdb analysed the 5' RACE reads with MiXCR anew, one entry per CDR3 protein. The table lists tens of thousands of distinct CDR3 sequences, 11% of them singletons, with about 9.4% in the top ten. This chain uses TRBV7-3 with TRBJ2-1; 8 nucleotides align to TRBD2. The sequencing sample was made of whole blood. This receptor was taken from an adult who was a healthcare worker with PCR-confirmed SARS-CoV-2 infection or an uninfected control (not recorded which). The CDR3 DNA reads TGTGCCAGCAGCGCACCGGGACTAGATACTAATGAGCAGTTCTTC. Its protein product is CASSAPGLDTNEQFF.